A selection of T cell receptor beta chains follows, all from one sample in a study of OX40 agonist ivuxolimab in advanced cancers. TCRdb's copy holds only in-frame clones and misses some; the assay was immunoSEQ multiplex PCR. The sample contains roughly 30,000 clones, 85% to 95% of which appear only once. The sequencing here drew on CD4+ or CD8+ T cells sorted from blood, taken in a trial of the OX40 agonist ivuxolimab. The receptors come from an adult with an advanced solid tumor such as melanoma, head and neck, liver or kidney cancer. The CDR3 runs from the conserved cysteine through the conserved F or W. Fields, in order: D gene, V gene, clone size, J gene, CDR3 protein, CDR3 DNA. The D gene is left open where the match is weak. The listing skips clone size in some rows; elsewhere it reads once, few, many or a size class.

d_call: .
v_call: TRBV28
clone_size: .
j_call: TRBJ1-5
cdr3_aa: CASSFQGDQPQHF
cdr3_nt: TGTGCCAGCAGTTTTCAAGGAGATCAGCCCCAGCATTTT

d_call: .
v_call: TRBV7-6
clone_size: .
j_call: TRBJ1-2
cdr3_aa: CASSSDSLYGYTF
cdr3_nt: TGTGCCAGCAGCTCGGACAGCCTCTATGGCTACACCTTC

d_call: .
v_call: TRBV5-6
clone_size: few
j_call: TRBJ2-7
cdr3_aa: CASSLGPDLYEQYF
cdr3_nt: TGTGCCAGCAGCCTGGGACCAGACCTCTACGAGCAGTACTTC

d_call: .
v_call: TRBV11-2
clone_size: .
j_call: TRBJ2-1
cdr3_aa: CASSLKGRTSSYNEQFF
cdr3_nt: TGTGCCAGCAGCTTAAAGGGCAGGACCTCCTCCTACAATGAGCAGTTCTTC

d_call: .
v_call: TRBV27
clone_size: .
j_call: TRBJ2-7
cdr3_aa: CASSLATGPYEQYF
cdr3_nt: TGTGCCAGCAGTTTAGCGACAGGCCCCTACGAGCAGTACTTC

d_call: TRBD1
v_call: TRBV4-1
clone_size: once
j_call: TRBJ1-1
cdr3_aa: CASSQGQGFEAFF
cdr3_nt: TGCGCCAGCAGCCAGGGACAGGGGTTTGAAGCTTTCTTT

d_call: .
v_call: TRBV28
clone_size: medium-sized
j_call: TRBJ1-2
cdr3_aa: CASITGTDYGYTF
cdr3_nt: TGTGCCAGCATCACCGGGACGGACTATGGCTACACCTTC

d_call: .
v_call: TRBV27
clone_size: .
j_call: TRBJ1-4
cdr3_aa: CASSLGGGNEKLFF
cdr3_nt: TGTGCCAGCAGTTTGGGGGGCGGTAATGAAAAACTGTTTTTT

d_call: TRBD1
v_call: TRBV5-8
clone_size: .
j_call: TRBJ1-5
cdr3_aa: CASSPKRRGQAIYSNQPQHF
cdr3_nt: TGTGCCAGCAGCCCAAAGAGGAGGGGACAGGCGATCTATAGCAATCAGCCCCAGCATTTT

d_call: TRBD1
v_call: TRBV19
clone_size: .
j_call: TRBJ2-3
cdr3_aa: CATTADRGTDTQYF
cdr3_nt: TGTGCCACGACGGCGGACAGGGGGACAGATACGCAGTATTTT

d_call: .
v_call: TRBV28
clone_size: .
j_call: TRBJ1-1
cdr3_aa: CASSITRLNTEAFF
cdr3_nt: TGTGCCAGCAGTATAACCCGCCTGAACACTGAAGCTTTCTTT

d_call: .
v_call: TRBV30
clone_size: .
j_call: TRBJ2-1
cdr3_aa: CAWSESGPYNEQFF
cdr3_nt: TGTGCCTGGAGTGAGAGTGGACCCTACAATGAGCAGTTCTTC

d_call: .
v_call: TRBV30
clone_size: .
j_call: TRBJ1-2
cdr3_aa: CAWFWGLGGYTF
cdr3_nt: TGTGCCTGGTTCTGGGGCCTCGGTGGCTACACCTTC

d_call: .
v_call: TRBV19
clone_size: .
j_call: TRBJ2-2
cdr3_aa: CASPGLGPGELFF
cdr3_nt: TGTGCCAGCCCCGGACTCGGTCCCGGGGAGCTGTTTTTT

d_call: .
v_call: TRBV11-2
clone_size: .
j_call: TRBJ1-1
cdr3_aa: CASSMGLTEAFF
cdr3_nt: TGTGCCAGCAGCATGGGGTTGACTGAAGCTTTCTTT

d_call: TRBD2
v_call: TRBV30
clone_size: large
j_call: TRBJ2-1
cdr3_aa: CAWSVGLAGVNEQFF
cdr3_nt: TGTGCCTGGAGTGTAGGGCTAGCGGGAGTCAATGAGCAGTTCTTC

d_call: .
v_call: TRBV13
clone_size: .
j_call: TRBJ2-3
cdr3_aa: CASSSLVGTDTQYF
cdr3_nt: TGTGCCAGCAGCTCCCTGGTCGGCACAGATACGCAGTATTTT

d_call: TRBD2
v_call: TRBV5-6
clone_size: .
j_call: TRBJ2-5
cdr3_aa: CASAVWGGETQYF
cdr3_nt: TGTGCCAGCGCGGTATGGGGGGGAGAGACCCAGTACTTC

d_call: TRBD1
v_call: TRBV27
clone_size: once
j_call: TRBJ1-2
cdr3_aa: CASSHRGPSLEGYTF
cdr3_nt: TGTGCCAGCAGTCACAGGGGGCCCAGCTTGGAGGGCTACACCTTC

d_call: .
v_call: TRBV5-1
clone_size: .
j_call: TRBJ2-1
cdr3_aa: CASSLGAGVAYNEQFF
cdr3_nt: TGCGCCAGCAGCTTGGGGGCAGGGGTGGCCTACAATGAGCAGTTCTTC

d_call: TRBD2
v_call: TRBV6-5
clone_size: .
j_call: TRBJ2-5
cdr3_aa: CASSFGTIEETQYF
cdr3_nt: TGTGCCAGCAGTTTCGGGACTATCGAAGAGACCCAGTACTTC

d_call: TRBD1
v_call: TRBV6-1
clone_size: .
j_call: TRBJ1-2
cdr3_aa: CASSERGQGSEGYTF
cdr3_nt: TGTGCCAGCAGTGAAAGGGGACAGGGGTCGGAAGGCTACACCTTC

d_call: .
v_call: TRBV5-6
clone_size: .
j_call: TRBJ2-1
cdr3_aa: CASSLGLLVSLDEQFF
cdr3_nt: TGTGCCAGCAGCTTGGGACTCCTAGTGTCACTGGATGAGCAGTTCTTC

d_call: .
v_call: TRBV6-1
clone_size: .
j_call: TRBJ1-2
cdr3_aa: CASDRGYGYTF
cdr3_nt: TGTGCCAGCGACAGAGGTTATGGCTACACCTTC

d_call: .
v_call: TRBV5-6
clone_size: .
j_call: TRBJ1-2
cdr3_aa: CASFRAGDYGYTF
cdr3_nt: TGTGCCAGCTTCCGGGCAGGCGACTATGGCTACACCTTC

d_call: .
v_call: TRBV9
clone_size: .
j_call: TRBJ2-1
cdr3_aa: CASSDVAGEQFF
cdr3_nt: TGTGCCAGCAGCGATGTGGCGGGAGAGCAGTTCTTC

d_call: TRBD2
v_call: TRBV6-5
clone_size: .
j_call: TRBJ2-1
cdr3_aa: CASSLLATGDEQFF
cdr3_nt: TGTGCCAGCAGTTTACTAGCGACGGGCGATGAGCAGTTCTTC

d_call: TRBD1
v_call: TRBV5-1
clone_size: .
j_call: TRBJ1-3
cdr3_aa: CASSWTGAPNTIYF
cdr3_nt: TGCGCCAGCAGCTGGACAGGGGCTCCGAACACCATATATTTT

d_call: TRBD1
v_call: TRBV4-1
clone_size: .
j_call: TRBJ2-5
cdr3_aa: CASSPRQGETQYF
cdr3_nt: TGCGCCAGCAGCCCCCGACAGGGGGAGACCCAGTACTTC

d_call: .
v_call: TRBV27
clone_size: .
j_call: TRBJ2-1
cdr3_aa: CASSYGGTHLGNEQFF
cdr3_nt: TGTGCCAGCAGTTATGGCGGAACGCACCTTGGCAATGAGCAGTTCTTC

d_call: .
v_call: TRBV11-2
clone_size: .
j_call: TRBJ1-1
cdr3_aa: CASSLVGGEGAFF
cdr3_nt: TGTGCCAGCAGCTTAGTCGGGGGGGAAGGAGCTTTCTTT

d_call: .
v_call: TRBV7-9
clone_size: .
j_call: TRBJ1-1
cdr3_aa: CASTTGPNTEAFF
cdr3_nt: TGTGCCAGCACCACGGGACCGAACACTGAAGCTTTCTTT

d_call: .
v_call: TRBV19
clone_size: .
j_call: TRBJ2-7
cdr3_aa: CASSMWGREQYF
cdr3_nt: TGTGCCAGTAGTATGTGGGGACGCGAGCAGTACTTC

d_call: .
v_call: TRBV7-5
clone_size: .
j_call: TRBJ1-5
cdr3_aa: CVRSLGAGRVRIYSNQPQHF
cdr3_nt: TGTGTCAGAAGCTTAGGGGCTGGACGAGTTCGGATCTATAGCAATCAGCCCCAGCATTTT

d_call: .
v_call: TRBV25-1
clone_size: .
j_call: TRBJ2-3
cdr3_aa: CASSSQGGPSTDTQYF
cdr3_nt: TGTGCCAGCAGTTCTCAAGGAGGACCGAGCACAGATACGCAGTATTTT

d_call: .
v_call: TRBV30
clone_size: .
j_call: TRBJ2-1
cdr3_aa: CAWSGSNRMADWNEQFF
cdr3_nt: TGTGCCTGGAGTGGGTCTAACAGAATGGCGGACTGGAATGAGCAGTTCTTC

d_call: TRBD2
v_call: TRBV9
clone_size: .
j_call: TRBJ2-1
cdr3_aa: CASSVVPSGSYSEQFF
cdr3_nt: TGTGCCAGCAGCGTAGTGCCTAGCGGGAGTTATAGTGAGCAGTTCTTC

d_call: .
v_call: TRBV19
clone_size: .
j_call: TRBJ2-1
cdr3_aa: CASEIGNEQFF
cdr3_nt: TGTGCCTCCGAGATTGGAAATGAGCAGTTCTTC

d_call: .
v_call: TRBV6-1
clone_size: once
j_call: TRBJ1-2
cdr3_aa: CASSEVSNYGYTF
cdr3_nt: TGTGCCAGCAGTGAAGTGTCAAACTATGGCTACACCTTC

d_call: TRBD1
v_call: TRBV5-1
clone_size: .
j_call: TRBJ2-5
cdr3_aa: CASSWGSVSGTVQGTQYF
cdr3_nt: TGCGCCAGCAGCTGGGGGAGCGTCTCCGGGACAGTTCAAGGGACCCAGTACTTC

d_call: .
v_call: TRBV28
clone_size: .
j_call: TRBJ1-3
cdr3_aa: CASSFIGGEGNTIYF
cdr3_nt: TGTGCCAGCAGTTTCATTGGGGGCGAAGGAAACACCATATATTTT

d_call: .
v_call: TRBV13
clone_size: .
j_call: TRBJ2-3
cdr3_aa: CASSPFSGSLSTDTQYF
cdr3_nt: TGTGCCAGCAGCCCGTTCTCGGGGAGTCTTAGCACAGATACGCAGTATTTT

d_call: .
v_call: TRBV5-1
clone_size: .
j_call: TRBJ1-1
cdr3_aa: CASSWWEGNTEAFF
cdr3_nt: TGCGCCAGCAGCTGGTGGGAGGGAAACACTGAAGCTTTCTTT

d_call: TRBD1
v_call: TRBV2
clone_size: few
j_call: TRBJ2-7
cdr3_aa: CASSEGIVGQGPYEQYF
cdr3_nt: TGTGCCAGCAGTGAAGGAATAGTGGGACAGGGGCCCTACGAGCAGTACTTC

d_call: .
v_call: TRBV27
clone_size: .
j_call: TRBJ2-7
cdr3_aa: CASSTFIVREGQNPYEQYF
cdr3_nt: TGTGCCAGCAGTACCTTTATTGTCCGAGAGGGCCAAAACCCCTACGAGCAGTACTTC

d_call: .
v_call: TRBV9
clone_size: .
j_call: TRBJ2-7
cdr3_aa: CASSVGSGFSSYEQYF
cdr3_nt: TGTGCCAGCAGCGTAGGCAGTGGGTTCAGCTCCTACGAGCAGTACTTC

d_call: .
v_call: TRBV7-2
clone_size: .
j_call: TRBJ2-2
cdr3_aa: CASSLGPGELFF
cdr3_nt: TGTGCCAGCAGCTTAGGCCCCGGGGAGCTGTTTTTT

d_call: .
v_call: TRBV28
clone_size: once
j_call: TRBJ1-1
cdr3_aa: CASSLIRIAEAFF
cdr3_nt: TGTGCCAGCAGTTTAATTAGAATCGCTGAAGCTTTCTTT

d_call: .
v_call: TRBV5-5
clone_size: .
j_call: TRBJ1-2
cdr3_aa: CASSLAENYGYTF
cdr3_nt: TGTGCCAGCAGCTTAGCTGAGAACTATGGCTACACCTTC

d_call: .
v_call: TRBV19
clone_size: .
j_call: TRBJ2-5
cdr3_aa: CASSIDGGPGEQTQYF
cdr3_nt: TGTGCCAGTAGTATAGATGGGGGTCCCGGGGAACAGACCCAGTACTTC

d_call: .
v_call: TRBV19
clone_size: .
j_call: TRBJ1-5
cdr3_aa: CASRETGPNQPQHF
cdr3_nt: TGTGCCAGTAGGGAGACAGGTCCCAATCAGCCCCAGCATTTT

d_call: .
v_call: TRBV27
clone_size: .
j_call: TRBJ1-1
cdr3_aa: CASSPSGGTEAFF
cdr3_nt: TGTGCCAGCAGTCCTTCCGGAGGCACTGAAGCTTTCTTT

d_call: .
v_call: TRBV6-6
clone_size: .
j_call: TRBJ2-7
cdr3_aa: CASSYLPTLHEQYF
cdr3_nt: TGTGCCAGCAGTTACCTCCCAACGTTACACGAGCAGTACTTC